This T cell receptor (beta chain) was observed in a study of T cell responses to AZD1222 COVID-19 vaccine. Study-wide results and caveats: Once two AZD1222 doses were given, Spike-specific TCR breadth and depth went up. Baseline seropositivity occurred in only a handful of AZD1222 recipients. Repertoire collection took place solely once the T cell response had peaked.

The CDR3 totals 14 residues. The germline gives CDR1 SGHRS, CDR2 YFSETQ. The V and J ends lost 0 bases and 5 bases respectively, with 11 bases between them. Assay used: immunoSEQ multiplex PCR; TCRdb lists only in-frame clones, some missing. This table has some 130,000 clones, over 75% appearing once. As concerns this clone: Antigen: not known.

Sequences were derived from peripheral blood, sampled on day 0 of AZD1222 vaccination. The receptor comes from an adult in good health. The chain recombines TRBV5-1 with TRBJ2-5; D unclear. CDR3 region: CASSLVVGRETQYF. The CDR3, as DNA: TGCGCCAGCAGCTTGGTGGTCGGTCGTGAGACCCAGTACTTC.